This T cell receptor beta chain was recovered during a study of T-cell reconstitution after alpha-beta-depleted transplantation in children. The germline V gene encodes CDR1 LGHNA and CDR2 YNFKEQ. V dropped 4 bases and J dropped 1 base, with 17 bases sitting between them. The CDR3 loop spans 17 amino acids. The TCRbeta library was prepared with unique molecular identifiers. TCRdb fed the PCR reads into MiXCR, producing one record per CDR3 protein. The sample contains approximately 510,000 distinct CDR3 sequences, 15% to 20% of which appear only once. The input for sequencing was PBMCs from the stem cell graft donor, taken from the stem cell graft. The chain combines TRBV4-2 with TRBJ1-5; D gene unclear. This clonotype originated in a human donor who donated a stem cell graft to a child with acute lymphoblastic leukemia. Here the CDR3 reads CASSPSPGELSNQPQHF. For the CDR3, the DNA is TGTGCCAGCAGCCCCAGTCCCGGGGAGTTAAGCAATCAGCCCCAGCATTTT.